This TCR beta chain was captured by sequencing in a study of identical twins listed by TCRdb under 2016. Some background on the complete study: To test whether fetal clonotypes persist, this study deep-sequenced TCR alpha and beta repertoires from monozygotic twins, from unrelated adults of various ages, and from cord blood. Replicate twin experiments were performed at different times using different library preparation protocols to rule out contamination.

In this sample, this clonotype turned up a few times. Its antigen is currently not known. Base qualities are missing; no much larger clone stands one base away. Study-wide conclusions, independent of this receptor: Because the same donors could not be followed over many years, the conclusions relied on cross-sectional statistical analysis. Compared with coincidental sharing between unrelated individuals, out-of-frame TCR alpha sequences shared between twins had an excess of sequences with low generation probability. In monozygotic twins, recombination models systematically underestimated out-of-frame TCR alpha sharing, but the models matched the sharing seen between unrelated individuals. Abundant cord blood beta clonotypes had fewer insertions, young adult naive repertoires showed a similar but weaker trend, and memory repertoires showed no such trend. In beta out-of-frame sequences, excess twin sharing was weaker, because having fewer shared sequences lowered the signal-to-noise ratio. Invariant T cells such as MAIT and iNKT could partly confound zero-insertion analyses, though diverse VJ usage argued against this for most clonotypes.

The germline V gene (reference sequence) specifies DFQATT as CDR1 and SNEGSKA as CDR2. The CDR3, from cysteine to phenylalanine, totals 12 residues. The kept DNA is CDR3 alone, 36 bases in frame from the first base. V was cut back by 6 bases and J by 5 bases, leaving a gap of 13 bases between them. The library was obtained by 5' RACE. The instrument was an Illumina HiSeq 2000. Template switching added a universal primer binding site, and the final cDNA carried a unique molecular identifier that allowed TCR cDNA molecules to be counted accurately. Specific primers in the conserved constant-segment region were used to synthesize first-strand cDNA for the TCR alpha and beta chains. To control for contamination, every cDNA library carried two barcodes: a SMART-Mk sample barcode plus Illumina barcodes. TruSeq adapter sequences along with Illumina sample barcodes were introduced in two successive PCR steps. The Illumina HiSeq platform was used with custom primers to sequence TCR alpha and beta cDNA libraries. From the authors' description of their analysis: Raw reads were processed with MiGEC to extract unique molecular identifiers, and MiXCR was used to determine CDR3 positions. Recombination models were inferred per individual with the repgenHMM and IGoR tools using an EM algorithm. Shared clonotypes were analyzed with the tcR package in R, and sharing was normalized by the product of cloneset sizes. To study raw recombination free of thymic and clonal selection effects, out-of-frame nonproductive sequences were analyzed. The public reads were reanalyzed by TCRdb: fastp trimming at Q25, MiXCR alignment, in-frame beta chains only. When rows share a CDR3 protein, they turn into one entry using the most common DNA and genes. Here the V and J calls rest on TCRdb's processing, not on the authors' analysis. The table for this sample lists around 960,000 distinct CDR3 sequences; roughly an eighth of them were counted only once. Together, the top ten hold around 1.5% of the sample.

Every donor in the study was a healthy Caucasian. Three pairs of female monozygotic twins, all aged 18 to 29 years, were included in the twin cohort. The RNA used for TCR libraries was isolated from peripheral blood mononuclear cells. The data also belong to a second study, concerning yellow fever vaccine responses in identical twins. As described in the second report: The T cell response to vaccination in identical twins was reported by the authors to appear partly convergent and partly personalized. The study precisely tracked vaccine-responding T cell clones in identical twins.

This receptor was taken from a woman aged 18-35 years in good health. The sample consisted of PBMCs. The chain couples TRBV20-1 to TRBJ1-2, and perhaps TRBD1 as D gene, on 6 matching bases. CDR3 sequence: CSALQGLYGYTF. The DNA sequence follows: TGCAGTGCCTTGCAGGGGCTATATGGCTACACCTTC.